A single sample is the source of the 23 T cell receptor beta chains below, sequenced in a study of cytomegalovirus exposure and HLA in healthy donors. Both 60 Vbeta primers and 13 Jbeta primers went into the PCR. Only in-frame clones appear in the TCRdb table, and some are missing; sequencing was by immunoSEQ multiplex PCR. Found here are 85,000 to 130,000 clones, around three quarters of them singletons; the top ten hold 3.5% to 5%. The sequencing input was PBMCs. These receptor sequences come from a female donor in good health and CMV-seropositive.

V usage is TRBV4-1 and J usage is TRBJ1-1; 8 bases fit TRBD1. This CDR3 is built from 17 residues. Trimming removed 1 base from V and 9 bases from J; junction bases left unmatched: 16. Germline CDR1 reads MGHRA; CDR2 reads YSYEKL. CDR3 DNA: TGCGCCAGCAGCCAAGTTCAGGGGGCAAGTAATGCAGAGAAAGCTTTCTTT. As protein: CASSQVQGASNAEKAFF.

V and J are TRBV30 and TRBJ2-1; tentative D call: TRBD2 (6 bases). The V end lost 7 bases, the J end lost 10 bases, and 14 bases lay between the germline ends. Germline CDR1 GTSNPN, CDR2 SVGIG (reference sequence). This CDR3 comprises 11 residues. For the CDR3, the DNA is TGTGCCTCAACCACTAGCTCGGAGCAGTTCTTC. It encodes CASTTSSEQFF.

The chain joins TRBV5-1 to TRBJ2-7; possibly TRBD2 for D (7 bases). V lost 4 bases and J lost 0, with 14 bases in between. The CDR3 has 15 amino acids. Germline V lookup: CDR1 SGHRS, CDR2 YFSETQ. The CDR3 DNA reads as TGCGCCAGCAGCCCGGAGGGGGGGAGCTCCTACGAGCAGTACTTC. It codes for CASSPEGGSSYEQYF.

This clone was detected a few times. The rearrangement links TRBV5-1 to TRBJ1-1; unclear D gene. V gave up 0 bases and J gave up 1 base, with 10 bases separating them. The CDR3 contains 15 residues. CDR1 is SGHRS, CDR2 YFSETQ, per germline. Written as DNA, the CDR3 is TGCGCCAGCAGCTTGGCACCCTCCGGGAACACTGAAGCTTTCTTT. Its protein product is CASSLAPSGNTEAFF. The entire variable domain, with the rest obtained from reference TRBV5-1 and TRBJ1-1, is as follows: KAGVTQTPRYLIKTRGQQVTLSCSPISGHRSVSWYQQTPGQGLQFLFEYFSETQRNKGNFPGRFSGRQFSNSRSEMNVSTLELGDSALYLCASSLAPSGNTEAFFGQGTRLTVV.

The genes are TRBV6-4 and TRBJ1-5; 7 bases line up with TRBD1. The ends lost 0 bases at V and 4 bases at J; junction bases unmatched: 9. This CDR3 spans 17 amino acids. The germline V gene encodes CDR1 MRHNA and CDR2 SNTAGT. This chain's CDR3 is CASSDSGPGQPNQPQHF. DNA of the CDR3: TGTGCCAGCAGTGACTCAGGGCCGGGACAGCCAAATCAGCCCCAGCATTTT.

The chain recombines TRBV19 with TRBJ2-5; 8 nucleotides agree with TRBD2. CDR3 length: 15 residues. CDR1 LNHDA and CDR2 SQIVND come from the germline V gene (reference sequence). J was trimmed by 4 bases and V by 5 bases; bases with no gene match: 9. CDR3 DNA: TGTGCCAGTAGTCCTCGGGAGGGCGGAGGAGAGACCCAGTACTTC. This codes for CASSPREGGGETQYF.

The chain uses TRBV29-1 and TRBJ1-2; maybe TRBD1 (5 bases). Deletions cut 7 bases from V and 7 bases from J, with 16 bases between. The germline CDR1 and CDR2 sequences are SQVTM and ANQGSEA. The CDR3 is 12 amino acids. The CDR3 spells CSASDSAAGYTF. CDR3 in DNA: TGCAGCGCTTCCGACAGCGCGGCTGGCTACACCTTC.

This clone has only a few counts. The J gene is TRBJ2-7, the V gene TRBV27; no firm D call. Germline assignment: CDR1 MNHEY and CDR2 SMNVEV (reference sequence). Deletions cut 3 bases from V and 5 bases from J, with 11 bases between. CDR3 length equals 13 residues. The CDR3 spells CASSFLRRNEQYF. Written as DNA, the CDR3 is TGTGCCAGCAGTTTTTTGAGGCGTAACGAGCAGTACTTC.

The gene calls are TRBV27 and TRBJ1-4; tentatively, D is TRBD1 (5 bases). V gave up 2 bases and J gave up 4 bases, with 11 bases separating them. Looked up from germline, CDR1 is MNHEY and CDR2 is SMNVEV (reference sequence). CDR3 size: 15 residues. The CDR3 region has the DNA TGTGCCAGCAGTTTAGATTGGGGCGGTAATGAAAAACTGTTTTTT. It yields the protein CASSLDWGGNEKLFF.

Comment on this clone: One end of the junction fails to match germline, which may point to a read error. Different DNA sequences within this sample yield the same CDR3. The rearrangement uses TRBV7-8 and TRBJ2-7, with 9 bases fitting TRBD1. Germline CDR1 and CDR2: SGHVS and FQNEAQ. The CDR3 totals 15 residues. CDR3 DNA sequence: TGCGCCAGCAGCTTAGGGGACAGGGACTTTTACGAGCAGTACTTC. Translated: CASSLGDRDFYEQYF.

V and J are TRBV27 and TRBJ1-2, with a weak D call TRBD1 (6 bases). The V end lost 5 bases, the J end lost 0 bases, and 10 bases lay between the germline ends. This CDR3 comprises 14 residues. Germline-derived CDR1 and CDR2 are MNHEY and SMNVEV (reference sequence). CDR3 sequence reads: CASSNQGSNYGYTF. The CDR3 nucleotides are TGTGCCAGCAGTAATCAGGGGTCTAACTATGGCTACACCTTC.

The chain employs TRBV11-2 and TRBJ2-5; TRBD2 matches at 7 bases. The germline gives CDR1 SGHAT, CDR2 FQNNGV. There are 13 residues in the CDR3. Trimming cost V 5 bases and J 5 bases; bases outside gene matches: 5. The CDR3 loop is CASSHSGQETQYF. CDR3 sequence (DNA): TGTGCCAGCAGCCATAGCGGGCAGGAGACCCAGTACTTC.

CDR3 nucleotides: TGTGCCAGCTCACCGAAGCAAGCCTACGAGCAGTACTTC. Amino acid sequence: CASSPKQAYEQYF. This chain links TRBV18 with TRBJ2-5; D remains unclear. Matching the DNA end better, TRBJ2-7 makes the J call doubtful. Germline loops: CDR1 KGHSH, CDR2 LQKENI. The CDR3 is 13 amino acids.

This clone was seen only once. The rearrangement links TRBV7-9 to TRBJ2-5; D is unresolved. Germline values: CDR1 SEHNR, CDR2 FQNEAQ (reference sequence). This CDR3 has 14 residues. Trimming left V 3 bases short and J 0 bases short, with 8 bases between. This chain's CDR3 is CASSFSVYQETQYF. For the CDR3, the DNA is TGTGCCAGCAGCTTTTCGGTGTACCAAGAGACCCAGTACTTC.

This clone showed up just once. The chain links TRBV23-1 to TRBJ2-7, with 9 bases lining up with TRBD1. TRBV23-1 is sorted into the ORF group, with uncertain function. The J segment lost 5 bases and the V segment lost 5 bases, leaving 4 bases of the junction unmatched. The CDR3 is 13 residues long. The CDR3 DNA reads TGCGCCAGCAGTGGGGACAGGGAGGACGAGCAGTACTTC. It yields the protein CASSGDREDEQYF.

V gene TRBV6-1 combines with J gene TRBJ1-1, with 9 bases identical to TRBD1. From germline, CDR1 is MNHNS and CDR2 SASEGT. Trimming at V came to 10 bases and at J to 4 bases, leaving 10 bases not matched to a gene. The CDR3 sequence is 14 residues long. CDR3 in amino acids: CATTRRTGATEAFF. The CDR3 DNA is TGTGCCACCACTCGCCGGACAGGGGCCACTGAAGCTTTCTTT.

The rearrangement joins TRBV9 to TRBJ2-1; no reliable D call. Per the germline V gene, CDR1 is SGDLS and CDR2 is YYNGEE. The CDR3 contains 13 residues. V lost 0 bases and J lost 8, with 9 bases in between. As DNA, the CDR3 is TGTGCCAGCAGCGTAGGAGGTGGGTATGAGCAGTTCTTC. Translated: CASSVGGGYEQFF. Full variable domain (missing parts from reference TRBV9 and TRBJ2-1): DSGVTQTPKHLITATGQRVTLRCSPRSGDLSVYWYQQSLDQGLQFLIQYYNGEERAKGNILERFSAQQFPDLHSELNLSSLELGDSALYFCASSVGGGYEQFFGPGTRLTVL.

This clone was detected only once. The genes are TRBV6-1 and TRBJ2-5; 10 positions agree with TRBD1. The length of the CDR3 is 15 residues. The V gene end was trimmed by 4 bases and the J gene end by 5 bases; junction bases not matched to a gene: 7. The germline V gene encodes CDR1 MNHNS and CDR2 SASEGT. This CDR3 is CASSVDRGLGETQYF. The CDR3 region has the DNA TGTGCCAGCAGTGTAGACAGGGGGCTGGGGGAGACCCAGTACTTC.

The sample holds a few counts of this clone. This CDR3 reads CASSQDPGTGSDEQFF. In DNA, the CDR3 is TGCGCCAGCAGCCAAGACCCAGGGACAGGGTCGGATGAGCAGTTCTTC. The chain carries TRBV4-1 and TRBJ2-1; 9 bases align to TRBD1. In germline, CDR1 is MGHRA, CDR2 YSYEKL. V lost 0 bases and J lost 8; bases outside the gene matches: 8. The CDR3 extends over 16 amino acids.

This clone came up a few times. The V gene is TRBV11-3, the J gene TRBJ2-7, with 8 bases aligning to TRBD1. Germline loops: CDR1 SGHNT, CDR2 YENEEA. CDR3 length: 13 residues. The trim removed 5 bases at V and 3 bases at J, leaving 3 bases unmatched. Here the CDR3 reads CASSPTGGYEQYF. Written as DNA, the CDR3 is TGTGCCAGCAGCCCAACAGGGGGCTACGAGCAGTACTTC.

V gene TRBV27 combines with J gene TRBJ1-2; D might be TRBD1 (5 bases). Germline V gene lookup returns CDR1 MNHEY and CDR2 SMNVEV (reference sequence). Trimming pared 4 bases from V and 7 bases from J, leaving 16 bases between. This CDR3 region has 14 residues. Here the CDR3 reads CASSSSTGRAGYTF. Written as DNA, the CDR3 is TGTGCCAGCAGTTCCTCTACCGGCAGGGCTGGCTACACCTTC.

The chain joins TRBV15 to TRBJ2-5; tentatively, D is TRBD1 (6 bases). V dropped 8 bases and J dropped 4 bases, with 14 bases sitting between them. Germline values: CDR1 LNHNV, CDR2 YYDKDF (reference sequence). The CDR3 totals 13 residues. The CDR3 region has the DNA TGTGCCACCGAGAAGGGGGATCGAGAGACCCAGTACTTC. The encoded protein is CATEKGDRETQYF.

Details on this clone: The junction departs from the called germline gene at one end, perhaps through a read error. The chain joins TRBV7-9 to TRBJ2-5, with TRBD2 identical over 14 bases. Germline CDR1 SEHNR, CDR2 FQNEAQ (reference sequence). The CDR3 extends over 17 amino acids. The CDR3: CSSSPRTSGGTQETQYF. DNA for the CDR3: TGTTCCAGCAGCCCCAGGACTAGCGGGGGGACGCAAGAGACCCAGTACTTC.